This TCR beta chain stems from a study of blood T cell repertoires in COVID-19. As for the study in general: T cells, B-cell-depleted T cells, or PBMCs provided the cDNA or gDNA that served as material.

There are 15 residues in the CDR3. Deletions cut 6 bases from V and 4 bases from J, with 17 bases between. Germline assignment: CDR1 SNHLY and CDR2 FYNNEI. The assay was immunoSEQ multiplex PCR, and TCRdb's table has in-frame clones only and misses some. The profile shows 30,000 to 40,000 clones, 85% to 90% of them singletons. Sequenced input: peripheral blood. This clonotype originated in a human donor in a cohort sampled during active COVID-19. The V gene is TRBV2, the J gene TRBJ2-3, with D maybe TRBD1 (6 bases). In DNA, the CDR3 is TGTGCCAGCAGCCGGGACCAGGGGACCGCAGATACGCAGTATTTT. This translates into CASSRDQGTADTQYF.